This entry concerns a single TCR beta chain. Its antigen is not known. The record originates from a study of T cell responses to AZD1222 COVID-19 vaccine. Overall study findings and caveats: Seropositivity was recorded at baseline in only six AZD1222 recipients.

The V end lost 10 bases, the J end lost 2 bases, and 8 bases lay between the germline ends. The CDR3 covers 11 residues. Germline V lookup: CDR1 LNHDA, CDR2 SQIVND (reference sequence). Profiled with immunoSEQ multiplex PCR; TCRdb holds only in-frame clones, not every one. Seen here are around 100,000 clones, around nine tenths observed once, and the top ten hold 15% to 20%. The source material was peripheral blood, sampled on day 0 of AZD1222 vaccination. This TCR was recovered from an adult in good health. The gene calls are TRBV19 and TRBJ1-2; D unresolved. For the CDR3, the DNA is TGTGCCACCATGGCCAACTATGGCTACACCTTC. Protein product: CATMANYGYTF.